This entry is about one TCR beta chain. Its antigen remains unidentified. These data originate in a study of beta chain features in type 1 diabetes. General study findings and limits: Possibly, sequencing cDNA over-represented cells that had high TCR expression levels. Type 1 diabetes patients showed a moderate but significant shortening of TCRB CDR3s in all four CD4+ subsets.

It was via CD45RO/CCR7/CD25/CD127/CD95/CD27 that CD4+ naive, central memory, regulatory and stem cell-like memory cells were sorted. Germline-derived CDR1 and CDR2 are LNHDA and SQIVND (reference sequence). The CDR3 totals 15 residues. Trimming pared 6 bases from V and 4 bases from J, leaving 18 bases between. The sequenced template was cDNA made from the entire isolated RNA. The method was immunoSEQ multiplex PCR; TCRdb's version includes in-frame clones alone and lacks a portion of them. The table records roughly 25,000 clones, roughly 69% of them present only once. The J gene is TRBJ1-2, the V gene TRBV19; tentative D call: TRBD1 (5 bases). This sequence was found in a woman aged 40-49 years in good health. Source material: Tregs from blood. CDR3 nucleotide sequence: TGTGCCAGTAGCGTAAGACAGAGGTCTCCCTATGGCTACACCTTC. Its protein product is CASSVRQRSPYGYTF.